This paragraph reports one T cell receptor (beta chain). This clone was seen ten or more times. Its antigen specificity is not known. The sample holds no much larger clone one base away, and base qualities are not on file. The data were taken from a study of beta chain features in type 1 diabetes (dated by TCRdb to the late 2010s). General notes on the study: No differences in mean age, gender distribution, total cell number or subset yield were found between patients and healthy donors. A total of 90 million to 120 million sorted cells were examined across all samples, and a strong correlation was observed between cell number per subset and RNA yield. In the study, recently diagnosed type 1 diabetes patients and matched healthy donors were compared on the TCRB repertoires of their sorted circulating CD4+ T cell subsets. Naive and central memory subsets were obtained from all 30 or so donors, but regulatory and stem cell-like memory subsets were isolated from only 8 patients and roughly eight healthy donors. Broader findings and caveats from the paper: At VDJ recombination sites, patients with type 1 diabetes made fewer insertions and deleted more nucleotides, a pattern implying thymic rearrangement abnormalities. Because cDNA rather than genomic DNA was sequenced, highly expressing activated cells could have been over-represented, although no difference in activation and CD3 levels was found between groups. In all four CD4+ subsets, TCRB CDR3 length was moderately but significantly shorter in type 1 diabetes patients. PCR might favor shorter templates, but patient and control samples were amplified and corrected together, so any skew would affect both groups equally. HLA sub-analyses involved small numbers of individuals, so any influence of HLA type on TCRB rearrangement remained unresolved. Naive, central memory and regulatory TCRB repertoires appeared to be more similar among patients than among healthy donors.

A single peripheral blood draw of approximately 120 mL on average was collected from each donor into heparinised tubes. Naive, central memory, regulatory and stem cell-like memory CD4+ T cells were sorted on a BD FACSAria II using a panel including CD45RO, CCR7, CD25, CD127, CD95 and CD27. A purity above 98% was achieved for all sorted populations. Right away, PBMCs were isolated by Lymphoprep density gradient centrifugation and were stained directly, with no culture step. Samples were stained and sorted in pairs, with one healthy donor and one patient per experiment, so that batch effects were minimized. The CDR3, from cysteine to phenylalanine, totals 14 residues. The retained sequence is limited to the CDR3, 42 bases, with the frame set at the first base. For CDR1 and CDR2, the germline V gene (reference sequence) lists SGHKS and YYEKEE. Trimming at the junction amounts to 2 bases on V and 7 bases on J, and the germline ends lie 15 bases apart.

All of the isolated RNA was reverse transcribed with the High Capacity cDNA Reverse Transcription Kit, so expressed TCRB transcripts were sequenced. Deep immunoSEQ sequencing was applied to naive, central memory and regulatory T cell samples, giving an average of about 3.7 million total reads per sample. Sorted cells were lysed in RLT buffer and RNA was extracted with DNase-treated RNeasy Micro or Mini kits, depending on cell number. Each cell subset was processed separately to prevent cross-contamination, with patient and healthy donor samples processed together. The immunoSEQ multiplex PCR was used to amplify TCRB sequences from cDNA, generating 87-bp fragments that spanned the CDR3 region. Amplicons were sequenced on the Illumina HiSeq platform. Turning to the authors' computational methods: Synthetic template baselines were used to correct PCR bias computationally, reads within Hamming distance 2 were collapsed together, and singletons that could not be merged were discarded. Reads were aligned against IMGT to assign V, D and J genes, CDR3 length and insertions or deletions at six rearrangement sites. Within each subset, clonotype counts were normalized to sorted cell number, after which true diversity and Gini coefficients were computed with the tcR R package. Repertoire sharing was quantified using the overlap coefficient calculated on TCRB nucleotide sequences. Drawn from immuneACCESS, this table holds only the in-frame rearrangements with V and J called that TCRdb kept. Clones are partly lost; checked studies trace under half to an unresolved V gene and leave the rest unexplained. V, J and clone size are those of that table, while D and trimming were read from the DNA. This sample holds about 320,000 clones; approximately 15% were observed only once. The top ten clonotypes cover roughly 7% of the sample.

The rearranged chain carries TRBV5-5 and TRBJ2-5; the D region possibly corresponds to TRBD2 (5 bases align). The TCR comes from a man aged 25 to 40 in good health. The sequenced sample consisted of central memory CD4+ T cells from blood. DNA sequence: TGTGCCAGCAGCTTCGGAGGTGGGCATGGGACCCAGTACTTC. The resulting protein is CASSFGGGHGTQYF.